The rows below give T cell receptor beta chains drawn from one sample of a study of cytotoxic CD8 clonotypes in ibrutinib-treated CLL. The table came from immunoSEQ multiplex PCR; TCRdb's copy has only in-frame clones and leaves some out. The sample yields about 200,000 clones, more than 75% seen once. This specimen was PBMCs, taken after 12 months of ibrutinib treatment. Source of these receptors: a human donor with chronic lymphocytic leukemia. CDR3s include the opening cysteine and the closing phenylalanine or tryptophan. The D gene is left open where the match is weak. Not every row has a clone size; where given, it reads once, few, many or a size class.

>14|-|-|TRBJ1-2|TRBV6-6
TGTGCCAGCAGTTACTCGATCGGCAGCTATGGCTACACCTTC
CASSYSIGSYGYTF
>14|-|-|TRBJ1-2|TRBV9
TGTGCCAGCAGCGTAGGAGCGGGTCCCTCTGGCTACACCTTC
CASSVGAGPSGYTF
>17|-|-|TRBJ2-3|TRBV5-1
TGCGCCAGCAGCTACGGAACAGGGTCCTCTAGCACAGATACGCAGTATTTT
CASSYGTGSSSTDTQYF
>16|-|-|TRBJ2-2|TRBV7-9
TGTGCCAGCAGCCTCAAGTGGGGGTCCAATACCGGGGAGCTGTTTTTT
CASSLKWGSNTGELFF
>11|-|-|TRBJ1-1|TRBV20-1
TGCAGTGCCCCAGAGGTCACTGAAGCTTTCTTT
CSAPEVTEAFF
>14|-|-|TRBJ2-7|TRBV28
TGTGCCAGCACCCCCCGGCGGGGGCGCCACGAGCAGTACTTC
CASTPRRGRHEQYF
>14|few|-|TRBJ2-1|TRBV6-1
TGTGCCAGCAGTGAAGGGGGCCGGGGTAATGAGCAGTTCTTC
CASSEGGRGNEQFF
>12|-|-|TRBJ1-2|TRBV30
TGTGCCTGGAGTTCGGCCTCTTATGGCTACACCTTC
CAWSSASYGYTF
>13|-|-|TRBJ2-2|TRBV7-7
TGTGCTAGCAGCTTAGGAGCGGCCGGGGAGCTGTTTTTT
CASSLGAAGELFF
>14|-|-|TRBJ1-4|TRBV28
TGTGCCATCGAAGAAACAGGGCGGGGAGAAAAACTGTTTTTT
CAIEETGRGEKLFF
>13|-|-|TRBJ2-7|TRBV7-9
TGTGCCAGCAGCTTAGCAACGGAGAACGAGCAGTACTTC
CASSLATENEQYF
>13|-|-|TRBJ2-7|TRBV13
TGTGCCAGCAGCTTTGTATCGGGGAACGAGCAGTACTTC
CASSFVSGNEQYF
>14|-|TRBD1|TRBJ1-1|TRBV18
TGTGCCAGCTCACCAAACAGGGGGGACACTGAAGCTTTCTTT
CASSPNRGDTEAFF
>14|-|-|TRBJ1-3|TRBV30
TGTGCCTGTAGGCGGGGGTCGGCCGGAAACACCATATATTTT
CACRRGSAGNTIYF
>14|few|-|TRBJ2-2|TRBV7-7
TGTGCTAGCAGCTTAGAACAGAACACCGGGGAGCTGTTTTTT
CASSLEQNTGELFF
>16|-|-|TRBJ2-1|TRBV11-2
TGTGCCAGCAGCTTAGATCTTACAGGAACACGAAATGAGCAGTTCTTC
CASSLDLTGTRNEQFF
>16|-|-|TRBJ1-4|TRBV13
TGTGCCAGCAGCCCGGGGCCGGGTATGGGTAATGAAAAACTGTTTTTT
CASSPGPGMGNEKLFF
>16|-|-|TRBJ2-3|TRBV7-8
TGTGCCAGCAGCGAAGAGTGGCTACCCGGCACAGATACGCAGTATTTT
CASSEEWLPGTDTQYF
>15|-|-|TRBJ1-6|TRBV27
TGTGCCAGCAGGGCTGGGTGGGGTAATAATTCACCCCTCCACTTT
CASRAGWGNNSPLHF
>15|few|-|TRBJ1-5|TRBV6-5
TGTGCCAGCAGTTACTCTAATACTAGGGGTCAGCCCCAGCATTTT
CASSYSNTRGQPQHF
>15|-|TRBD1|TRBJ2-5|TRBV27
TGTGCCGCCCCCCCCAGGGGGCGACCCCAAGAGACCCAGTACTTC
CAAPPRGRPQETQYF
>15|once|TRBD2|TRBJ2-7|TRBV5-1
TGCGCCAGCAGCTCCGGCGGGGGGCCCCCCGACGAGCAGTACTTC
CASSSGGGPPDEQYF
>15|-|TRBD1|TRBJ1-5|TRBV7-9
TGTGCCAGCAGTCCGACAGGGCCTGGCAATCAGCCCCAGCATTTT
CASSPTGPGNQPQHF
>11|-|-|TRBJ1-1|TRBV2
TGTGCCAGCAACCCTAGCGGTGAAGCTTTCTTT
CASNPSGEAFF
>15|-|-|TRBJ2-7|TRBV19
TGTGCCAGTAGCAAGTCCGGACCCTTCATGTACGAGCAGTACTTC
CASSKSGPFMYEQYF
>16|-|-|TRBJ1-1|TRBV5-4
TGTGCCAGCAGCTTGGATGGGGGGGCGCGCGGCACTGAAGCTTTCTTT
CASSLDGGARGTEAFF
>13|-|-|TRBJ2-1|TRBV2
TGTGCCAGCAGCCCTACCTCCACAGGTGTGGGGTTCTTC
CASSPTSTGVGFF
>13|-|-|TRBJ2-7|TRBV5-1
TGCGCCAGCAGCTCCGGACAGACCTACGAGCAGTACTTC
CASSSGQTYEQYF
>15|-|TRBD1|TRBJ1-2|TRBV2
TGTGCCAGCGCTCCCCGGGACAGGGGGATTCGCGGCTACACCTTC
CASAPRDRGIRGYTF
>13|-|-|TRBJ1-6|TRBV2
TGTGCCAGCGCCTCGGAATATAATTCACCCCTCCACTTT
CASASEYNSPLHF
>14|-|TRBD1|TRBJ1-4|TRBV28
TGTGCCAGCAGCTTACCGGGACAGAGTGAAAAACTGTTTTTT
CASSLPGQSEKLFF
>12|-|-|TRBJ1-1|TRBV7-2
TGTGCCAGCAGCCCCTTTAGCACTGAAGCTTTCTTT
CASSPFSTEAFF
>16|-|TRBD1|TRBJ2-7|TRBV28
TGTGCCAGCAGTGATAACAGGGGCCGAGGGGGACGCGAGCAGTACTTC
CASSDNRGRGGREQYF
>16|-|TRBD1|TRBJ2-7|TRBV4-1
TGCGCCAGCAGCCAGGACCGGGACAGGGGGTTCTACGAGCAGTACTTC
CASSQDRDRGFYEQYF
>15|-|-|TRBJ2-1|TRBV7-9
TGTGCCAGCAGCCCGACAGGTTCCCCCTACAATGAGCAGTTCTTC
CASSPTGSPYNEQFF
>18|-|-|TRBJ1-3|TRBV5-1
TGCGCCAGCAGCTTAGGAGGTGGTCAGTCTTCCTCTGGAAACACCATATATTTT
CASSLGGGQSSSGNTIYF
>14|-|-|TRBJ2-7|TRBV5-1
TGCGCCAGCAGCTTGTATACCGACTCCTACGAGCAGTACTTC
CASSLYTDSYEQYF
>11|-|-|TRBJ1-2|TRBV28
TGTGCCAGCAGTCCGCGGACGGACTACACCTTC
CASSPRTDYTF
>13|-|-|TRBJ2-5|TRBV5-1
TGCGCCAGCAGCACGGACCTTGCAGAGACCCAGTACTTC
CASSTDLAETQYF
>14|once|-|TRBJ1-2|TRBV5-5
TGTGCCAGCAGGGCCGATGTCTCGCGAAAGACCTATGGCTTC
CASRADVSRKTYGF
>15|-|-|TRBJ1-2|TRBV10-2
TGCGCCAGCAGTGCAAACAGAGCCACTAACTATGGCTACACCTTC
CASSANRATNYGYTF
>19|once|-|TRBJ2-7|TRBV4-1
TGCGCCAGCAGCCAAGACCTTCTGAGGCCAGGCTCTAGGAGGAGGGAGCAGTACTTC
CASSQDLLRPGSRRREQYF
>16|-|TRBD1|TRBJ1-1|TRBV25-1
TGTGCCAGCAGTGAATCCGGGACAGGGATTGGCACTGAAGCTTTCTTT
CASSESGTGIGTEAFF
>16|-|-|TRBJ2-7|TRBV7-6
TGTGCCAGCAGCCACGACTTTGGACGTCCCTCAGGCGAGCAGTACTTC
CASSHDFGRPSGEQYF
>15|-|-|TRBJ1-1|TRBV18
TGTGCCAGCTCCCCGCAGGGGACCTTTCAGACTGAAGCTTTCTTT
CASSPQGTFQTEAFF
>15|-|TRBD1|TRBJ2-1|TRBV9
TGTGCCAGCAGCGTAGACGGGACAGTTTACAATGAGCAGTTCTTC
CASSVDGTVYNEQFF
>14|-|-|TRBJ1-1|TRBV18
TGTGCCAGCTCCCGGACAGCATTGAACACTGAAGCTTTCTTT
CASSRTALNTEAFF
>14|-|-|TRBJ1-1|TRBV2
TGTGCCAGCACCCTCCGGGGAATGAACACTGAAGCTTTCTTT
CASTLRGMNTEAFF
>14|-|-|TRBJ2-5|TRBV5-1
TGCGCCAGCAGCTTCACAGTTCCGACGGAGACCCAGTACTTC
CASSFTVPTETQYF
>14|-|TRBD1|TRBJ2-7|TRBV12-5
TGTGCTAGTGGTTTAGGGACAGGTTCAAACGAGCAGTACTTC
CASGLGTGSNEQYF
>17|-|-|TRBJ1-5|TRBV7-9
TGTGCCAGCAGCGGTACCGGGACACCAAATAGCAATCAGCCCCAGCATTTT
CASSGTGTPNSNQPQHF
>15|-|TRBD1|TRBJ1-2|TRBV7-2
TGTGCCAGCAGCTTAGGGGACAGGGGTTTCTATGGCTACACCTTC
CASSLGDRGFYGYTF
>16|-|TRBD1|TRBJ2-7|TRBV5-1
TGCGCCAGCAGCTTGGCCCCAGGACAGGGGTTCTACGAGCAGTACTTC
CASSLAPGQGFYEQYF